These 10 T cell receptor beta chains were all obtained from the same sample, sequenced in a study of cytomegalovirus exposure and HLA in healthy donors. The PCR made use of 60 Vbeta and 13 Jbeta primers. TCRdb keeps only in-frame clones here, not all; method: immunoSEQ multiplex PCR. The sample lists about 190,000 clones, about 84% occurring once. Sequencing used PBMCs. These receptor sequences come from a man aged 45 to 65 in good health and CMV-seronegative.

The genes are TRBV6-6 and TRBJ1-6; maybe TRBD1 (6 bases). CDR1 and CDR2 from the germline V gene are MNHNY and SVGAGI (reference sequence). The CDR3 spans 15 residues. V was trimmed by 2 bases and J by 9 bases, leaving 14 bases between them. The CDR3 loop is CASSYPNQGISPLHF. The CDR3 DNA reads TGTGCCAGCAGTTACCCGAATCAGGGGATTTCACCCCTCCACTTT.

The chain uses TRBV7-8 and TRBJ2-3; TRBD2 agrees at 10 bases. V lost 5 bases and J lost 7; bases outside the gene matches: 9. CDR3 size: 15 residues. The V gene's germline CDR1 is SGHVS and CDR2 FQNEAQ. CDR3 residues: CASSPSGGGWNTQYF. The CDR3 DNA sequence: TGTGCCAGCAGCCCCAGCGGGGGGGGTTGGAATACGCAGTATTTT.

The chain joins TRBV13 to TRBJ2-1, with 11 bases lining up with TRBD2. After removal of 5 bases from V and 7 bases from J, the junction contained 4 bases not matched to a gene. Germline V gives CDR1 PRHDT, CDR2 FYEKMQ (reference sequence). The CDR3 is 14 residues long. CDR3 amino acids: CASSPGLAENEQFF. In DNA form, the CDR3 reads TGTGCCAGCAGCCCGGGACTAGCGGAAAATGAGCAGTTCTTC.

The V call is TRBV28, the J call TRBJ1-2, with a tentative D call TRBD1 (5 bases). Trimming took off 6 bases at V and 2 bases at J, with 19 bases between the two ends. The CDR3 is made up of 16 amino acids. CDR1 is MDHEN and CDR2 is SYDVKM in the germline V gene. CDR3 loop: CASSFPTVPLNYGYTF. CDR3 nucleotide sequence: TGTGCCAGCAGCTTTCCGACAGTGCCTTTAAACTATGGCTACACCTTC.

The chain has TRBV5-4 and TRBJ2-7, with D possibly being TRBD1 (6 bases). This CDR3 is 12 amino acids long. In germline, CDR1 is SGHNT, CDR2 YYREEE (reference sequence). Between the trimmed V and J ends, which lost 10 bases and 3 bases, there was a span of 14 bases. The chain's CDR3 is CAVNRDNYEQYF. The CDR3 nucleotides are TGTGCCGTGAACCGGGACAACTACGAGCAGTACTTC.

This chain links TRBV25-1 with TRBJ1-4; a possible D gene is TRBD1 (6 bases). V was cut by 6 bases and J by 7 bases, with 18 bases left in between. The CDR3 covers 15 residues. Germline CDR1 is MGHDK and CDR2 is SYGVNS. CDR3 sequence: CASSPAGGATEKLFF. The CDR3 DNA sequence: TGTGCCAGCAGCCCCGCCGGGGGGGCCACTGAAAAACTGTTTTTT.

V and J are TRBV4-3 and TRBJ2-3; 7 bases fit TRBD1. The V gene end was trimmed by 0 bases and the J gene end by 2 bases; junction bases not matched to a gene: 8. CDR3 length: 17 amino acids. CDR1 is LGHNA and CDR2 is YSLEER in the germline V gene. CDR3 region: CASSQEGPGQYTDTQYF. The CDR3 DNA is TGCGCCAGCAGCCAAGAGGGCCCGGGACAGTACACAGATACGCAGTATTTT.

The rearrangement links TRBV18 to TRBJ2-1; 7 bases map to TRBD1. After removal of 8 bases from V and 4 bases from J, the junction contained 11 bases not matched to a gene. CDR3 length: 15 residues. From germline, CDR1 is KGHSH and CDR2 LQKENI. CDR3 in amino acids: CASHMGAGGYNEQFF. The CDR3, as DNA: TGTGCCAGCCACATGGGGGCAGGGGGATACAATGAGCAGTTCTTC.

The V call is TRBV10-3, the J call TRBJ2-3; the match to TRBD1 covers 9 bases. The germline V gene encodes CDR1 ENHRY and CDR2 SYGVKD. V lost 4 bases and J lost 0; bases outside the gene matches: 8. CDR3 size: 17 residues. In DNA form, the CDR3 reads TGTGCCATCAGTGCCAAACCCGGGACAGGGAGCACAGATACGCAGTATTTT. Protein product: CAISAKPGTGSTDTQYF.

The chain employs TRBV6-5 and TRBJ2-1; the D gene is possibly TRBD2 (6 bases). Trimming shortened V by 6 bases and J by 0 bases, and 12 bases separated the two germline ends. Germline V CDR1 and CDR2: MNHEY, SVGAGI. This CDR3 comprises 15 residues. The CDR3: CASSSDGSSYNEQFF. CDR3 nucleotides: TGTGCCAGCAGCTCCGACGGGAGCTCCTACAATGAGCAGTTCTTC.